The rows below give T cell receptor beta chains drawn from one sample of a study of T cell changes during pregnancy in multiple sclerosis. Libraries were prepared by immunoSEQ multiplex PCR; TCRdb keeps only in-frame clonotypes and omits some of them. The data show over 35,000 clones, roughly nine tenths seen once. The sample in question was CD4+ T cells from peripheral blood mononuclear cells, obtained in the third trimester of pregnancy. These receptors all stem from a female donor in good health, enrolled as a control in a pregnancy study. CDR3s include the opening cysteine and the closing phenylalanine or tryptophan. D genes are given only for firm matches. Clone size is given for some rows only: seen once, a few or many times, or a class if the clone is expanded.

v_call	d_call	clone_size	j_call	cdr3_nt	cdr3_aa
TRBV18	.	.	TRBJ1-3	TGTGCCAGCTCACCGCCGGGGAGGGTCTCTGGAAACACCATATATTTT	CASSPPGRVSGNTIYF
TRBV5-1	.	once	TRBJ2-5	TGCGCCAGCAGCTTAGGGGCCAGCAAGGAGACCCAGTACTTC	CASSLGASKETQYF
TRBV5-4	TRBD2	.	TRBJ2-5	TGTGCCAGCAGGACGAGCGGGGGGGCCAGTGAGACCCAGTACTTC	CASRTSGGASETQYF
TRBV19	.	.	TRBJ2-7	TGTGCCAGTAGTTCGTCGACAGCTCCTTCCTACGAGCAGTACTTC	CASSSSTAPSYEQYF
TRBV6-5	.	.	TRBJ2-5	TGTGCCAGCAGTTACCACGGGGGACAGCCTGGAGAGACCCAGTACTTC	CASSYHGGQPGETQYF
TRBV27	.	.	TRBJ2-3	TGTGCCAGCAGTTTTCGGGATACGCAGTATTTT	CASSFRDTQYF
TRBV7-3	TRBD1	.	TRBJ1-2	TGTGCCAGCAGCTTAGACAGGGACAGCCTTGGCTACACCTTC	CASSLDRDSLGYTF
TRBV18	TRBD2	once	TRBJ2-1	TGTGCCAGCTCACCCCCCGGGACTAGCGGCTACAATGAGCAGTTCTTC	CASSPPGTSGYNEQFF
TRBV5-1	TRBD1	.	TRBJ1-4	TGCGCCAGCAGCCCCTGGACAGGGGAAAAACTGTTTTTT	CASSPWTGEKLFF
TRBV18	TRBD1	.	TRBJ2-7	TGTGCCAGCTCACAGGGACAGGTCAGGGGCCGGCAGTACTTC	CASSQGQVRGRQYF
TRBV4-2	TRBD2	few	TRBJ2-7	TGTGCCAGCAGCCAAGATGGAGCGGGAGGCCGTAGCTCCTACGAGCAGTACTTC	CASSQDGAGGRSSYEQYF
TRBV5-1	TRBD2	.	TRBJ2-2	TGCGCCAGCAGCATGACTAGCGGGACTGACACCGGGGAGCTGTTTTTT	CASSMTSGTDTGELFF
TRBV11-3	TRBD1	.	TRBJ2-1	TGTGCCAGCAGCCCCCGGGACAGGGTAAACAATGAGCAGTTCTTC	CASSPRDRVNNEQFF
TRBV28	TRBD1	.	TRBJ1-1	TGTGCCAGCAGTAAGCTCAGGGGGCGGGTAGCTCAGGACACTGAAGCTTTCTTT	CASSKLRGRVAQDTEAFF
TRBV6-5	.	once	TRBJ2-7	TGTGCCAGCAGCAACACGTACAGCTCCTACGAGCAGTACTTC	CASSNTYSSYEQYF
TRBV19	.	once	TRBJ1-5	TGTGCCAGTAGTTCCGGACCCCAGGGGTCGAAGCAGCCCCAGCATTTT	CASSSGPQGSKQPQHF
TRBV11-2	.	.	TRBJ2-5	TGTGCCAGCAGCTCGGACCAAGAGACCCAGTACTTC	CASSSDQETQYF
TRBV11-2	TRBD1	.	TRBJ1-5	TGTGCCAGCAGCTTAGATCAGGGGGCCGGGCAGCCCCAGCATTTT	CASSLDQGAGQPQHF
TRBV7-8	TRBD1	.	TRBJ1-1	TGTGCCAGCAGGACAGGGGGCGCGACTGAAGCTTTCTTT	CASRTGGATEAFF
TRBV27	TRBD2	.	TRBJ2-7	TGTGCCAGCTCACGGGGGGGGACTAGCGGCGAGCAGTACTTC	CASSRGGTSGEQYF
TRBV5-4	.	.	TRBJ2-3	TGTGCCAGCAGCAAACCGGGACAGGGGGGACTAGCGTACACAGATACGCAGTATTTT	CASSKPGQGGLAYTDTQYF
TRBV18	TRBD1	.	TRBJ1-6	TGTGCCAGCTCAGACAGGGATAATTCACCCCTCCACTTT	CASSDRDNSPLHF
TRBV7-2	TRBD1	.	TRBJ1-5	TGTGCCAGCAGCCTACAGGGGGCCAATCAGCCCCAGCATTTT	CASSLQGANQPQHF
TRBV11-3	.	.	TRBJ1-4	TGTGCCAGCAGCTTAGATAGGAGGGACGAGAATGAAAAACTGTTTTTT	CASSLDRRDENEKLFF
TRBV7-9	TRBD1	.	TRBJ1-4	TGTGCCAGCAGCTCCGCGAGGACAGGGAGAGGCGAAAAACTGTTTTTT	CASSSARTGRGEKLFF
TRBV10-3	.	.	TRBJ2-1	TGTGCCATCAGTGAGTCGCCCTCCGGGGGTGAGCAGTTCTTC	CAISESPSGGEQFF
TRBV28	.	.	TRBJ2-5	TGTGCCAGCCGTCCCGGAGGGGTCCAAGAGACCCAGTACTTC	CASRPGGVQETQYF
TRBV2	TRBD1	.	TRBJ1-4	TGTGCCAGTAAACGGTGGGACAGGGTTGCCGAAAAACTGTTTTTT	CASKRWDRVAEKLFF
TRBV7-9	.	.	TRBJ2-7	TGTGCCAGCAGCATTCCCCAGGACTCGGGGGAGCAGTACTTC	CASSIPQDSGEQYF
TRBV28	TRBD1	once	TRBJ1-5	TGTGCCAGCAGTTCGGGACAGGGTGATCAGCCCCAGCATTTT	CASSSGQGDQPQHF
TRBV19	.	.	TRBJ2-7	TGTGCCAGTAGTAGGACCGGGACTTCTATCGTCCCCTACGAGCAGTACTTC	CASSRTGTSIVPYEQYF
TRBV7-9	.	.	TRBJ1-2	TGTGCCAGCAGCTTAGAACCGGGTACGGGCTACACCTTC	CASSLEPGTGYTF
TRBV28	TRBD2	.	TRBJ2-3	TGTGCCAGCAGTGCCCGACTAGCGGGCACAGATACGCAGTATTTT	CASSARLAGTDTQYF
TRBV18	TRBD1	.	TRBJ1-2	TGTGCCAGCTCCCGGGGACAGGGGGATGGCTACACCTTC	CASSRGQGDGYTF
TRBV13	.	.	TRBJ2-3	TGTGCCAGCAGCTTAGCTAGAACAGATACGCAGTATTTT	CASSLARTDTQYF
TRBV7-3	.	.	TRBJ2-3	TGTGCCAGCAGCTTACGAGGGAGAGGGGATACGCAGTATTTT	CASSLRGRGDTQYF
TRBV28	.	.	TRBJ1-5	TGTGCCAGCAGTTCCAGGGGTTATTATCAGCCCCAGCATTTT	CASSSRGYYQPQHF
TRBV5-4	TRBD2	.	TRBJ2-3	TGTGCCAGCAGCTCGTCAGCGGGGGATACGCAGTATTTT	CASSSSAGDTQYF
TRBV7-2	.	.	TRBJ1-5	TGTGCCAGCAGCCTCGGGGGGACCCCAGGTCGGCAGCCCCAGCATTTT	CASSLGGTPGRQPQHF
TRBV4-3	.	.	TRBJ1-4	TGCGCCAGCAGCCAAGATTCGGTAGGGGTTAATGAAAAACTGTTTTTT	CASSQDSVGVNEKLFF
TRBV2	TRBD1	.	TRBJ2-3	TGTGCCAGCAGGGAACAGGGGGATACGCAGTATTTT	CASREQGDTQYF
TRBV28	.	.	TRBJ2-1	TGTGCCAGCACTTCGAGGAATGAGCAGTTCTTC	CASTSRNEQFF
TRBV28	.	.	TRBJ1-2	TGTGCCAGCAGCCCCCTGGGCCAGGGCTACACCTTC	CASSPLGQGYTF
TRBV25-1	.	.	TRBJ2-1	TGTGCCAGCAGTGAGAGAGCGGGTCCAGTCCCCTACAATGAGCAGTTCTTC	CASSERAGPVPYNEQFF
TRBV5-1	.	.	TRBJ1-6	TGCGCCAGCAGCTTGGGCGCCTTCAGAGCGGCTTCACCCCTCCACTTT	CASSLGAFRAASPLHF
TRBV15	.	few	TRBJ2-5	TGTGCCACCACGCCAACGGACAGAAAAGAGACCCAGTACTTC	CATTPTDRKETQYF
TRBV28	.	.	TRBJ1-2	TGTGCCAGCAGTCCCACAGGGTACTATGGCTACACCTTC	CASSPTGYYGYTF
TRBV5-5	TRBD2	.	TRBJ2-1	TGTGCCAGCAGCTACCTTAGCGGGAGTCCCTACAATGAGCAGTTCTTC	CASSYLSGSPYNEQFF
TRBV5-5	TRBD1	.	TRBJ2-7	TGTGCCAGCAGCGACACCGGGACAGGGGGGAAGCAGTACTTC	CASSDTGTGGKQYF
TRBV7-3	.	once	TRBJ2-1	TGTGCCAGCAGCTTAAGCCTAGCGAATGAGCAGTTCTTC	CASSLSLANEQFF
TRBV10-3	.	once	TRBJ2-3	TGTGCCATCAGTGTAGAGGGCACAGATACGCAGTATTTT	CAISVEGTDTQYF
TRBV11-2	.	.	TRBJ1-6	TGTGCCAGCAGCTTAGAGCCGTGGACAGCGGATAATTCACCCCTCCACTTT	CASSLEPWTADNSPLHF
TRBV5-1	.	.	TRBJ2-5	TGCGCCAGCAGCTTGGCCGGTGCGCCCCAAGAGACCCAGTACTTC	CASSLAGAPQETQYF
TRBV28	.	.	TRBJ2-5	TGTGCCAGCAGTTTACGCGGGGCAGCGAGAAGAAAAGAGACCCAGTACTTC	CASSLRGAARRKETQYF
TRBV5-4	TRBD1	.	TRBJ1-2	TGTGCCAGCAGCATCCGGTTCCAGGGGGCTTACTATGGCTACACCTTC	CASSIRFQGAYYGYTF
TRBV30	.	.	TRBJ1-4	TGTGCCTGGAGTGTAGCCCTTGCAACTAATGAAAAACTGTTTTTT	CAWSVALATNEKLFF
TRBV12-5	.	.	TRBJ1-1	TGTGCTAGTGGTTTGGTCCGTGACACTGAAGCTTTCTTT	CASGLVRDTEAFF
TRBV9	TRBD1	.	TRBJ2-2	TGTGCCAGCAGCGCCGCTTGGGACAGGGAGGGCGGGGAGCTGTTTTTT	CASSAAWDREGGELFF